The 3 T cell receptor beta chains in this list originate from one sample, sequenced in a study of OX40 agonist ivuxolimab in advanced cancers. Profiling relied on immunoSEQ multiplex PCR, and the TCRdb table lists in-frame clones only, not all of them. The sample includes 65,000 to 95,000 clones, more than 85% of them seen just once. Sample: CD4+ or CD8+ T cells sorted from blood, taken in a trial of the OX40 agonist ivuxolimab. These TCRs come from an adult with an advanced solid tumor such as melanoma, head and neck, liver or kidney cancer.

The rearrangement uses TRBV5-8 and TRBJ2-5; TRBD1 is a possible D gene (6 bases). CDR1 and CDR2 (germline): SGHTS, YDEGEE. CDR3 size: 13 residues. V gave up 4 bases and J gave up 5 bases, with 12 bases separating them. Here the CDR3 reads CASSRRQDETQYF. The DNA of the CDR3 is TGTGCCAGCAGCCGGCGACAGGATGAGACCCAGTACTTC.

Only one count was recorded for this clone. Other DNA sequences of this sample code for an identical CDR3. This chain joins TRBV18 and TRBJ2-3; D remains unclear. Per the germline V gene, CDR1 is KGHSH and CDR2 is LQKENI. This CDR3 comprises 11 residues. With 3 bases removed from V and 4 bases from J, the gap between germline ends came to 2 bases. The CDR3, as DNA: TGTGCCAGCTCACCTTCAGATACGCAGTATTTT. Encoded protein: CASSPSDTQYF.

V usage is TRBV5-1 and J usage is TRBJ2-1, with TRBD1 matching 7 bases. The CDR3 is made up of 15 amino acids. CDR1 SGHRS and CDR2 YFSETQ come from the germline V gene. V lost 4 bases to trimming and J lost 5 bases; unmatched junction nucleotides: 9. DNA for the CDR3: TGCGCCAGCAGCCGCTTGACCCAGGGGGACAATGAGCAGTTCTTC. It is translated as CASSRLTQGDNEQFF.